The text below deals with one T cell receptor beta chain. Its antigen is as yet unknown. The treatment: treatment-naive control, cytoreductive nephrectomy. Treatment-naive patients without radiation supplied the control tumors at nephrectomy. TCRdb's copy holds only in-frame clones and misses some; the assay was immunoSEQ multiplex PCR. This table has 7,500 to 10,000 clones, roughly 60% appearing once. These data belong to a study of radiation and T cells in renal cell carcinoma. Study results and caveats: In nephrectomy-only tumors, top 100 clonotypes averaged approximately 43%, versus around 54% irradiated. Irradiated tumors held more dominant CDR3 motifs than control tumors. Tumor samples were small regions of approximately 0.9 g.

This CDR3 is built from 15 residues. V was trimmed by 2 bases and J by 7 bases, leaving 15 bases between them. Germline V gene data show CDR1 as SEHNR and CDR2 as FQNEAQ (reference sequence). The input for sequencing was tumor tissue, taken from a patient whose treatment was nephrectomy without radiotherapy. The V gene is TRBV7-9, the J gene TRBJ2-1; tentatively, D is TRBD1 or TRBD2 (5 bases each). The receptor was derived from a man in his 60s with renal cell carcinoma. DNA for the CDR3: TGTGCCAGCAGCTTACATTCCGGGACGGGGAATGAGCAGTTCTTC. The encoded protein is CASSLHSGTGNEQFF.